This T cell receptor beta chain emerged from a study of T cell clonality in common variable immunodeficiency. Study-wide results and limits: Compared with controls, CVID subjects had fewer shared TCRbeta clones. TCRbeta clonality was increased in CVID versus healthy controls.

In the case of this clone: No antigen is known for it. The read halts 3 residues ahead of the CDR3 end, with the missing end drawn from the germline J gene.

V lost 6 bases to trimming and J lost 4 bases; unmatched junction nucleotides: 6. From germline, CDR1 is SEHNR and CDR2 FQNEAQ (reference sequence). The CDR3 sequence is 14 residues long. Both groups were predominantly of Caucasian heritage. Equal genomic DNA amounts from CVID and control samples were sequenced. Assay used: immunoSEQ multiplex PCR; TCRdb lists only in-frame clones, some missing. Captured here are about 31,000 clones, none seen once; the top ten comprise around 4%. Input material: peripheral blood mononuclear cells. This sequence was found in a person aged 18 to 75 in good health. The chain couples TRBV7-9 to TRBJ1-3, with 7 bases that match TRBD1. CDR3 in amino acids: CASSSDRSGNTIYF. The CDR3 DNA, read in part, is TGTGCCAGCAGTTCGGACAGGAGCGGAAACACC.